The present entry profiles one T cell receptor beta chain with its context. The authors ran a second PCR of 7 to 11 cycles using a sample-barcoded 5' primer and a J-beta primer mix. TCRdb re-called the 5' RACE reads through MiXCR, storing one row per CDR3 protein. Among some 640,000 distinct CDR3 sequences listed, around half were seen once. The sample belongs to a study of blood T cells in healthy people across ages. The CDR3 is 16 residues long. In germline, CDR1 is KGHDR, CDR2 SFDVKD. V shed 7 bases and J shed 0 bases, with 15 bases lying between them. The sequence was obtained from a woman in her fifties or sixties in good health. This sequence joins TRBV24-1 and TRBJ1-5; D is unresolved. Source material: blood. The CDR3: CATRTPGGYSNQPQHF. The CDR3 DNA reads TGTGCCACCAGGACCCCGGGAGGCTATAGCAATCAGCCCCAGCATTTT.